This TCR beta chain appears in the sequencing data of a study of shared T cell receptors in the human thymus. CDR1 is SGHTA, CDR2 FQGTGA, per germline. The J segment lost 7 bases and the V segment lost 5 bases, leaving 9 bases of the junction unmatched. The CDR3 spans 15 residues. Profiling relied on immunoSEQ multiplex PCR, and the TCRdb table lists in-frame clones only, not all of them. The repertoire consists of hundreds of thousands of clones, with 95% occurring once and the leading ten covering approximately 0.018%. The sequence came from a human donor. Source material: thymocytes. The chain recombines TRBV7-3 with TRBJ2-1, with 9 bases that match TRBD2. The CDR3 DNA reads TGTGCCAGCAGCCCCCATAGGCTAGCGGGAAATGAGCAGTTCTTC. It codes for CASSPHRLAGNEQFF.